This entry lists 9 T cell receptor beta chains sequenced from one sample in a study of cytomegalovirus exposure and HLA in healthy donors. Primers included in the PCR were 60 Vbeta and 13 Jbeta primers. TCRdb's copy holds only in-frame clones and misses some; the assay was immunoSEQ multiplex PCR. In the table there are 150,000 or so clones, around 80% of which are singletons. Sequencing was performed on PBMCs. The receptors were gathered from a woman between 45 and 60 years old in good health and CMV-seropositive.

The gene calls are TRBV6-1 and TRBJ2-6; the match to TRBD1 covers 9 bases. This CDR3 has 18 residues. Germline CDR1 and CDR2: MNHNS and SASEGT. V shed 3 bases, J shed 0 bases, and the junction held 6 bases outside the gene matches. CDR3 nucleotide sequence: TGTGCCAGCAGTGATAGGGACAGGGTTAGCTCTGGGGCCAACGTCCTGACTTTC. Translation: CASSDRDRVSSGANVLTF.

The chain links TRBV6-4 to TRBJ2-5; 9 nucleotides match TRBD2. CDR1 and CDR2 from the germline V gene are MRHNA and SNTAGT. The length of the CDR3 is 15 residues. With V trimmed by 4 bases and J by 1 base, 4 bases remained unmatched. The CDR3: CASSGLAGPQETQYF. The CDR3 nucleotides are TGTGCCAGCAGTGGGCTAGCGGGACCCCAAGAGACCCAGTACTTC.

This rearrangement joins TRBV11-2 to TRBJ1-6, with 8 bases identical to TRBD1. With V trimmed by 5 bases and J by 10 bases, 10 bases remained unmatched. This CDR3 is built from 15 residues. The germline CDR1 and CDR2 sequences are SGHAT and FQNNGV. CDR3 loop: CASSLQRQGNSPLHF. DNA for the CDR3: TGTGCCAGCAGCCTGCAAAGACAGGGGAACTCACCCCTCCACTTT.

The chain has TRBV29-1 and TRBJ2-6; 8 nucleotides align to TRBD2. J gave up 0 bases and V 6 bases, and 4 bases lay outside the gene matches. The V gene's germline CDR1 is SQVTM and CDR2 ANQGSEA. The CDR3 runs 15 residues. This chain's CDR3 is CSVSSGYSGANVLTF. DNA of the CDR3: TGCAGCGTATCTAGCGGGTACTCTGGGGCCAACGTCCTGACTTTC.

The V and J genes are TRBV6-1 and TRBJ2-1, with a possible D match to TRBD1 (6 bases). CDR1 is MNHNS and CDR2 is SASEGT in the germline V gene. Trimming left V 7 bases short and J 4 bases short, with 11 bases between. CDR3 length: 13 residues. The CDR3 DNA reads TGTGCCAGCACCAGGACAGTATACAATGAGCAGTTCTTC. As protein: CASTRTVYNEQFF.

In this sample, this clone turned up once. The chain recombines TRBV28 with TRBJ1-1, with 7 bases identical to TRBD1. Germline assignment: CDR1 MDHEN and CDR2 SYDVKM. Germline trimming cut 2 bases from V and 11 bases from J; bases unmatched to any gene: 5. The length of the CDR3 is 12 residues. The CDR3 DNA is TGTGCCAGCAGTTTAAAGCAGGGGGGCGCTTTCTTT. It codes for CASSLKQGGAFF.

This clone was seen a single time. In DNA form, the CDR3 reads TGTGCCAGCGGGACTAGCGGGTCCACCGGGGAGCTGTTTTTT. It encodes CASGTSGSTGELFF. The chain carries TRBV28 and TRBJ2-2; TRBD2 matches 12 bases. Trimming took 8 bases from V and 4 from J; bases not matched to a gene: 2. Germline V gene data show CDR1 as MDHEN and CDR2 as SYDVKM. The CDR3 totals 14 residues.

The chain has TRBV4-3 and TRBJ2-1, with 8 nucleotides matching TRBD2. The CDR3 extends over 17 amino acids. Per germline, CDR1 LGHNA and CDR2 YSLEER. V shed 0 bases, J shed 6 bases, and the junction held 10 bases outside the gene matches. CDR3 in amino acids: CASSQELIAGPSNEQFF. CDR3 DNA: TGCGCCAGCAGCCAAGAATTGATAGCGGGGCCTTCCAATGAGCAGTTCTTC.

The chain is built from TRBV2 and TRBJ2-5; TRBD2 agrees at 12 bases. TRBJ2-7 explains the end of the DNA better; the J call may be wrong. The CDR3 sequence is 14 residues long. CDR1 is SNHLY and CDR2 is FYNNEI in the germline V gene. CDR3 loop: CASSVLAGGDEQYF. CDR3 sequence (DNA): TGTGCCAGCAGTGTGCTAGCGGGGGGGGACGAGCAGTACTTC.